This paragraph reports one T cell receptor beta chain. These data are taken from a study of T cell changes during pregnancy in multiple sclerosis. Assay used: immunoSEQ multiplex PCR; TCRdb lists only in-frame clones, some missing. The profile covers about 34,000 clones, with roughly 89% appearing a single time and 3.5% to 4% taken by the ten largest. CDR1 is LGHNA, CDR2 YSLEER, per germline. There are 17 residues in the CDR3. The V gene lost 1 base and the J gene lost 0 bases, with 15 bases spanning the gap. The receptor comes from a female donor with multiple sclerosis, enrolled in a pregnancy study. The chain uses TRBV4-3 and TRBJ1-1; D is uncertain. Sequenced here: CD8+ T cells from peripheral blood mononuclear cells, sampled in the third trimester of pregnancy. The CDR3 bases are TGCGCCAGCAGCCAAGCAGGTTCAGGCAGCCTGAACACTGAAGCTTTCTTT. This gives the protein CASSQAGSGSLNTEAFF.